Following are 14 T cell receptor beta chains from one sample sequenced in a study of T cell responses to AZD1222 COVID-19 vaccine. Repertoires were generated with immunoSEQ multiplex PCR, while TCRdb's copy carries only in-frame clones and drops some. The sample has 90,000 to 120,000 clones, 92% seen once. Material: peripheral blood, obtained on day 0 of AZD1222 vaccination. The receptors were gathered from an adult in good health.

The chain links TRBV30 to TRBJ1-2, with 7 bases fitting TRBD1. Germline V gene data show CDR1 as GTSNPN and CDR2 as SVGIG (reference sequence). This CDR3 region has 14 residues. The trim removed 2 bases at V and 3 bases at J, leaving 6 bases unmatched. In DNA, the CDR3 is TGTGCCTGGAGTCATCCGGGACAGTACTATGGCTACACCTTC. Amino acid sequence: CAWSHPGQYYGYTF.

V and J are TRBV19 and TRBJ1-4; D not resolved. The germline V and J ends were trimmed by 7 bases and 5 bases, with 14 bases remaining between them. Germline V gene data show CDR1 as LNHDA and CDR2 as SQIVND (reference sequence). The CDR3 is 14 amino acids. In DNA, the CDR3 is TGTGCCAGTACTATCTCGCACAGCAATGAAAAACTGTTTTTT. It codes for CASTISHSNEKLFF.

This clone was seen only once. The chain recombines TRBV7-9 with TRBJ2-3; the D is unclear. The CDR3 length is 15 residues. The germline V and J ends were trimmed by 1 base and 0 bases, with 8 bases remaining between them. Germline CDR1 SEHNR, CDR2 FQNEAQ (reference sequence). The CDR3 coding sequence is TGTGCCAGCAGCTTAGGTTTGTCCAGCACAGATACGCAGTATTTT. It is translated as CASSLGLSSTDTQYF.

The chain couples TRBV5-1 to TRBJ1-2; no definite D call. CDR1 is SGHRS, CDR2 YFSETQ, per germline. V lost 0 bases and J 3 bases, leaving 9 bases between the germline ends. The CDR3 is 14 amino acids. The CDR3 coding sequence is TGCGCCAGCAGCTTGGGAGAGGGCTACTATGGCTACACCTTC. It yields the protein CASSLGEGYYGYTF.

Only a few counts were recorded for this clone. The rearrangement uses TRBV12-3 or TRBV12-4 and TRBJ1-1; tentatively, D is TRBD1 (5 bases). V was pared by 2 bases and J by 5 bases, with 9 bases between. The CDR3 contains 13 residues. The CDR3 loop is CASSLPGRTEAFF. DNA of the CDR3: TGTGCCAGCAGTTTACCAGGGAGGACTGAAGCTTTCTTT.

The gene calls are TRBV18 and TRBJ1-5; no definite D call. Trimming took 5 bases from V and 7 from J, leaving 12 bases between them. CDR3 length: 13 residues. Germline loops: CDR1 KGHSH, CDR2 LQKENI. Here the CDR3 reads CASSEIRGQPQHF. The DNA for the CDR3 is TGTGCCAGCTCAGAGATCAGAGGGCAGCCCCAGCATTTT. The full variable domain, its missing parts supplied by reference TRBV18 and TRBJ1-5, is NAGVMQNPRHLVRRRGQEARLRCSPMKGHSHVYWYRQLPEEGLKFMVYLQKENIIDESGMPKERFSAEFPKEGPSILRIQQVVRGDSAAYFCASSEIRGQPQHFGDGTRLSIL.

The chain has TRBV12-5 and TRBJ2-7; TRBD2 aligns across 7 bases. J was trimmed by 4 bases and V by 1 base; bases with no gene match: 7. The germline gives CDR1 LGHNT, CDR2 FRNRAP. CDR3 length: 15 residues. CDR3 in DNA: TGTGCTAGTGGTTTGGAAACTAGCGATAGGTACGAGCAGTACTTC. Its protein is CASGLETSDRYEQYF.

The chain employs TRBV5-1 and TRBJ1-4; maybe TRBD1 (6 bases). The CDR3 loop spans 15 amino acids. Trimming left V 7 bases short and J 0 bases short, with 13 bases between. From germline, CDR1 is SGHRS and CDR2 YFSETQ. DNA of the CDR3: TGCGCCAGCTCGCCCTGGACAGCAACTAATGAAAAACTGTTTTTT. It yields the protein CASSPWTATNEKLFF.

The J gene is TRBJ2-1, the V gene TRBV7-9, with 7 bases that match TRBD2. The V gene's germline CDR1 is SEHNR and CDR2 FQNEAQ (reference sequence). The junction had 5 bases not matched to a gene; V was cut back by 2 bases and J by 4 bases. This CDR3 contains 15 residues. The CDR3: CASSLRDYQYNEQFF. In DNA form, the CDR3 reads TGTGCCAGCAGCTTACGGGACTACCAGTACAATGAGCAGTTCTTC.

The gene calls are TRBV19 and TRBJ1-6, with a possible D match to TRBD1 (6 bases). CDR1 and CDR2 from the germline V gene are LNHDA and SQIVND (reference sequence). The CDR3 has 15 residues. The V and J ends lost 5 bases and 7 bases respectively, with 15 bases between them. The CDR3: CASSQRAGANSPLHF. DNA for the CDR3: TGTGCCAGTAGTCAGCGGGCAGGGGCAAATTCACCCCTCCACTTT.

DNA of the CDR3: TGTGCCAGCAGGGGGACAGGGGGCCAGCCCCAGCATTTT. Amino acid sequence: CASRGTGGQPQHF. V gene TRBV6-5 combines with J gene TRBJ1-5; 12 positions match TRBD1. Looked up from germline, CDR1 is MNHEY and CDR2 is SVGAGI. CDR3 size: 13 residues. With V trimmed by 6 bases and J by 7 bases, 1 base remained unmatched.

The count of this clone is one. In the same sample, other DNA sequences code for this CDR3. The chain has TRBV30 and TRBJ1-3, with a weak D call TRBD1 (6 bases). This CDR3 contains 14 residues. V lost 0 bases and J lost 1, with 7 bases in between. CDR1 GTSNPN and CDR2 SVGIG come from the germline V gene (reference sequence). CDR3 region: CAWSVGGSGNTIYF. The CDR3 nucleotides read TGTGCCTGGAGTGTAGGGGGTTCTGGAAACACCATATATTTT.

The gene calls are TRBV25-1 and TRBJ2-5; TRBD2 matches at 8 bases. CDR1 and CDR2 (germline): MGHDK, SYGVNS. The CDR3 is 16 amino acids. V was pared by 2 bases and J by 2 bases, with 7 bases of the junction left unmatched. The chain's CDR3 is CASSEGSGRTQETQYF. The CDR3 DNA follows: TGTGCCAGCAGTGAAGGAAGCGGGAGAACGCAAGAGACCCAGTACTTC.

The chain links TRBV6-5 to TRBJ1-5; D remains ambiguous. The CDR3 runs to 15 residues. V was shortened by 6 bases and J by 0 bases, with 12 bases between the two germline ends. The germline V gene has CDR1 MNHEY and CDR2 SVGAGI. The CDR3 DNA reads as TGTGCCAGCAGGGCAGAACCTTATAGCAATCAGCCCCAGCATTTT. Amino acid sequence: CASRAEPYSNQPQHF.